The rows below give T cell receptor beta chains drawn from one sample of a study of chemoradiotherapy in HPV16-positive cancers. Assay: immunoSEQ multiplex PCR; the TCRdb copy retains only in-frame clones and omits some. The table includes around 8,300 clones, about 83% detected once. Source: blood, taken from a patient who underwent chemoradiotherapy. The receptors come from a human donor with HPV-associated anogenital cancer. Both conserved end residues are part of each CDR3. D genes are given only for firm matches. Size tells how often a clone was seen (once, few, many) or the class of an expanded clone, and some rows leave it out.

TGTGCCAGCAGTGATCGGCAGATGAACACTGAAGCTTTCTTT | CASSDRQMNTEAFF | - | TRBJ1-1 | - | TRBV6-1
TGCGCCAGCAGCTTGCAAGGGCTCGGAAACACCATATATTTT | CASSLQGLGNTIYF | - | TRBJ1-3 | - | TRBV5-1
TGTGCCGTAGGACAGGGAAACGAGCAGTACTTC | CAVGQGNEQYF | large | TRBJ2-7 | TRBD1 | TRBV6-5
TGTGCCAGCAGCGTAGTAGACACCGGGGAGCTGTTTTTT | CASSVVDTGELFF | - | TRBJ2-2 | - | TRBV9
TGTGCCAGCAGCGGACGGGCCCCCCAAGAGACCCAGTACTTC | CASSGRAPQETQYF | - | TRBJ2-5 | - | TRBV6-6
TGTGCCAGCAGCGAAACGGGAGAGACCCAGTACTTC | CASSETGETQYF | - | TRBJ2-5 | - | TRBV5-5
TGCGCCAGCAGTCCCCAGCGGGGGTCGGGCACCGGGGAGCTGTTTTTT | CASSPQRGSGTGELFF | - | TRBJ2-2 | TRBD2 | TRBV5-1
TGTGCCAGCAGTGTTGAACGGTCCTACGAGCAGTACTTC | CASSVERSYEQYF | - | TRBJ2-7 | - | TRBV6-1
TGTGCCACCAGCAGAGAGTATGGCAGGGAAGCTTTCTTT | CATSREYGREAFF | - | TRBJ1-1 | - | TRBV15
TGTGCCAGCAGCTCATACACAGGGTCCCGTGGCGTTGGGGCCAACGTCCTGACTTTC | CASSSYTGSRGVGANVLTF | - | TRBJ2-6 | - | TRBV11-2
TGTGCCAGCAGCGTAGGAGCGGGGGGCCACAATGAGCAGTTCTTC | CASSVGAGGHNEQFF | few | TRBJ2-1 | TRBD2 | TRBV9
TGTGCCAGCACAGGGGTTGTTACCTACGAGCAGTACTTC | CASTGVVTYEQYF | - | TRBJ2-7 | - | TRBV6-1